Detailed here is one T cell receptor beta chain. What it binds is not known. Time point in this sample: week 35, safety follow-up. With topical imiquimod, each dose of the vaccine consisted of 300 ug of mutant IDH1 20-mer peptide. The record originates from a study of a mutant IDH1 vaccine in newly diagnosed glioma. Here immunoSEQ multiplex PCR was the method, and the copy in TCRdb shows in-frame clones only, minus some. Here the sample spans some 57,000 clones, around 84% being singletons. CDR3 length: 13 amino acids. Germline V lookup: CDR1 SNHLY, CDR2 FYNNEI. The V gene lost 2 bases and the J gene lost 9 bases, with 13 bases spanning the gap. Regarding the study as a whole: About 92% of patients showed vaccine-induced immune responses across multiple MHC alleles.

The clonotype comes from a woman under 30 with glioma. V usage is TRBV2 and J usage is TRBJ2-5, with a weak D call TRBD1 (7 bases). The source was PBMCs, collected from a glioma patient whose treatment included an IDH1 peptide vaccine. CDR3: CASSEQGGWAQYF. In nucleotides, the CDR3 is TGTGCCAGCAGTGAACAGGGGGGTTGGGCCCAGTACTTC. Variable domain in full (rest from reference TRBV2 and TRBJ2-5): EPEVTQTPSHQVTQMGQEVILRCVPISNHLYFYWYRQILGQKVEFLVSFYNNEISEKSEIFDDQFSVERPDGSNFTLKIRSTKLEDSAMYFCASSEQGGWAQYFGPGTRLLVL.